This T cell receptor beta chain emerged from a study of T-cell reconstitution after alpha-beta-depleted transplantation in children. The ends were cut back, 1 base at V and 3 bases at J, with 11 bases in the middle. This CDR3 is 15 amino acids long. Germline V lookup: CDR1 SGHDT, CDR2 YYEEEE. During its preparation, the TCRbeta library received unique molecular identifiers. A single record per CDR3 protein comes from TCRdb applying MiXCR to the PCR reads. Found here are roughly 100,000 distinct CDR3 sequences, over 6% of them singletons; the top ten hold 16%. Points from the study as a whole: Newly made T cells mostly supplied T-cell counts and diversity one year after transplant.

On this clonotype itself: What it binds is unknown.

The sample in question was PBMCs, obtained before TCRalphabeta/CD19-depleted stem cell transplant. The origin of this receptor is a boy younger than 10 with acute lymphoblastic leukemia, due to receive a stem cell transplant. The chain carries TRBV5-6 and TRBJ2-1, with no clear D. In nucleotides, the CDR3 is TGTGCCAGCAGCTTGTGGCTGGGCAGCTACAATGAGCAGTTCTTC. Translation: CASSLWLGSYNEQFF.